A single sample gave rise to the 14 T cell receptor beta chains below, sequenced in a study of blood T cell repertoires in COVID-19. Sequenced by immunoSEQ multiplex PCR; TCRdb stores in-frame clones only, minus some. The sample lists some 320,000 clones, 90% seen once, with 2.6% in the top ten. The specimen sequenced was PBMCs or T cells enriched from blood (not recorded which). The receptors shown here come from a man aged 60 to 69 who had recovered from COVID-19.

This CDR3 is CAWRGDRGSSTNEKLFF. CDR3 coding DNA: TGTGCCTGGAGGGGAGACAGGGGGTCGTCGACTAATGAAAAACTGTTTTTT. The chain employs TRBV30 and TRBJ1-4; 9 nucleotides align to TRBD1. Germline CDR1 and CDR2: GTSNPN and SVGIG (reference sequence). The CDR3 extends over 17 amino acids. V trimming: 3 bases; J trimming: 2 bases; junction bases outside the gene matches: 10.

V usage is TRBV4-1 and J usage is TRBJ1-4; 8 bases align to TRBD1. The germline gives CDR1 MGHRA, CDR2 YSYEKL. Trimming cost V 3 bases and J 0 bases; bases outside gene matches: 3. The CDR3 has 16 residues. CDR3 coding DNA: TGCGCCAGCAGCCAGGACAGGGCGGCAACTAATGAAAAACTGTTTTTT. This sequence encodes CASSQDRAATNEKLFF.

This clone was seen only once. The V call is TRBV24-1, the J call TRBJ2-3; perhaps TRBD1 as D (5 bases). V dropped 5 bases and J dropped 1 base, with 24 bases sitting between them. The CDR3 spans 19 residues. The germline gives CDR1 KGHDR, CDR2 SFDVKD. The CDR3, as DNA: TGTGCCACCAGTGCCTCGTGGGGCGAAAGATCACTGGGCACAGATACGCAGTATTTT. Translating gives CATSASWGERSLGTDTQYF.

As DNA, the CDR3 is TGTGCCAGCAGCGTGGAGGAAGGACAGCCCCAGCATTTT. Its translation: CASSVEEGQPQHF. The chain employs TRBV9 and TRBJ1-5; D unresolved. The CDR3 length is 13 residues. Trimming left V 2 bases short and J 7 bases short, with 10 bases between. CDR1 is SGDLS and CDR2 is YYNGEE in the germline V gene.

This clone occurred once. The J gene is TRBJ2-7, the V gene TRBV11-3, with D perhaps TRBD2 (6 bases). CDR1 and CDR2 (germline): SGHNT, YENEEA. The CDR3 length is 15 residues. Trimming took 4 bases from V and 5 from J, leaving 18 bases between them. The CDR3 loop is CASSSRGIVADEQYF. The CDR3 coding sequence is TGTGCCAGCAGCTCTCGCGGGATAGTCGCGGACGAGCAGTACTTC.

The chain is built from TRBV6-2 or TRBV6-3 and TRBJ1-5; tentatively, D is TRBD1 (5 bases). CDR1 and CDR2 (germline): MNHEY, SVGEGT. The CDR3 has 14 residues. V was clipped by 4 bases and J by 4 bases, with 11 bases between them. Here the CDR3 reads CASSFVRGNQPQHF. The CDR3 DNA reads TGTGCCAGCAGTTTTGTCCGGGGGAATCAGCCCCAGCATTTT.

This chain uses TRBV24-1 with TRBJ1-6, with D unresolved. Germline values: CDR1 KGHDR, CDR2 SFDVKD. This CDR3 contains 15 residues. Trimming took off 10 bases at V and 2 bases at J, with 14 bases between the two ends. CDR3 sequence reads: CATKGVVAYNSPLHF. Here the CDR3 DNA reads TGTGCCACAAAGGGAGTAGTTGCCTATAATTCACCCCTCCACTTT.

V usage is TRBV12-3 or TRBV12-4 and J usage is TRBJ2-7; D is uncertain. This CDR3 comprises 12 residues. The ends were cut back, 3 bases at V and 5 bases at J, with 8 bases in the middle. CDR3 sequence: CASSFLGHEQYF. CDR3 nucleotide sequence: TGTGCCAGCAGTTTTCTGGGCCACGAGCAGTACTTC.

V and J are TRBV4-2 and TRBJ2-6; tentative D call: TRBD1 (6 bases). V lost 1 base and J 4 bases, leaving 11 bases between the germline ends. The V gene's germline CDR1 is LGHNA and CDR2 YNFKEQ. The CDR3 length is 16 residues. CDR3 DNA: TGTGCCAGCAGCCAAGTGGGACATCAGGGGGCCAACGTCCTGACTTTC. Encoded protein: CASSQVGHQGANVLTF.

DNA for the CDR3: TGTGCCAGCAGTAGCGACAGGACCTATGGCTACACCTTC. Residues: CASSSDRTYGYTF. The chain joins TRBV6-2 or TRBV6-3 to TRBJ1-2; D may be TRBD1 (6 bases). CDR1 is MNHEY and CDR2 is SVGEGT in the germline V gene. This CDR3 region has 13 residues. The V end was cut by 5 bases, the J end by 4 bases, with 11 bases between.

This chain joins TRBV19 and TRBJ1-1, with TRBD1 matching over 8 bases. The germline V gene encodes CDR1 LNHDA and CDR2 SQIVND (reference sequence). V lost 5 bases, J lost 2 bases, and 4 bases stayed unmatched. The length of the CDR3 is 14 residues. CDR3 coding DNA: TGTGCCAGTAGTCAACAGGGGGGTAACACTGAAGCTTTCTTT. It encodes CASSQQGGNTEAFF.

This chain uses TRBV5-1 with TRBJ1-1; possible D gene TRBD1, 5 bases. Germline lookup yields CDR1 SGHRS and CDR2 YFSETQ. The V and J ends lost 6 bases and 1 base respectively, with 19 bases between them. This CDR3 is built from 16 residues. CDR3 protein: CASTQSPGHSNTEAFF. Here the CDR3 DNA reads TGCGCCAGCACACAATCCCCCGGACACTCGAACACTGAAGCTTTCTTT.

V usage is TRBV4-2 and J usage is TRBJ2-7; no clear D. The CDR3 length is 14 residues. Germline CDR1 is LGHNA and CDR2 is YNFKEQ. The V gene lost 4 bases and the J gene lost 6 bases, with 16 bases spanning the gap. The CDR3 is CASSLSGFSFEQYF. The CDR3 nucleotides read TGTGCCAGCAGCCTTTCAGGTTTCAGCTTCGAGCAGTACTTC.

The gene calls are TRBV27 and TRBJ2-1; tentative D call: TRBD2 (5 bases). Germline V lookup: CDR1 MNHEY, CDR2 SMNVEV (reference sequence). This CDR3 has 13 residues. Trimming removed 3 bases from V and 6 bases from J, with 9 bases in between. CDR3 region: CASSFGGANEQFF. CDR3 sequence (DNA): TGTGCCAGCAGTTTTGGAGGAGCCAATGAGCAGTTCTTC.